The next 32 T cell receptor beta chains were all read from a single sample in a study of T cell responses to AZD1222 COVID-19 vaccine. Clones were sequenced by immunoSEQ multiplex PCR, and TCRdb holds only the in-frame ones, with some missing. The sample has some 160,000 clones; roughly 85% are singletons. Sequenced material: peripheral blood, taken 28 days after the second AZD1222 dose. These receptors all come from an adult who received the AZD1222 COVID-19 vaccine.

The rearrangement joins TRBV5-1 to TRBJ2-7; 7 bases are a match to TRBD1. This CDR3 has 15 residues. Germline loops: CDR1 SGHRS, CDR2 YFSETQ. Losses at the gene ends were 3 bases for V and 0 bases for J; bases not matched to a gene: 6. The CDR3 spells CASSSRDSLSYEQYF. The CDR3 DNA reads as TGCGCCAGCAGCTCCCGGGACAGTCTCTCCTACGAGCAGTACTTC.

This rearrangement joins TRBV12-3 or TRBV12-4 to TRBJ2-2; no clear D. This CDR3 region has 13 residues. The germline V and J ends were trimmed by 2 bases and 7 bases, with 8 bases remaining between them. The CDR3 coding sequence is TGTGCCAGCAGTTTAAAGGGCCGCGGGGAGCTGTTTTTT. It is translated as CASSLKGRGELFF.

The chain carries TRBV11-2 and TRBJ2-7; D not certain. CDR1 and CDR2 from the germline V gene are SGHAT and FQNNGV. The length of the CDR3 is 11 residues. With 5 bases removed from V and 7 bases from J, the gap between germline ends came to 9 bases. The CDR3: CASSPLGEQYF. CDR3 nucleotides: TGTGCCAGCAGCCCACTGGGGGAGCAGTACTTC.

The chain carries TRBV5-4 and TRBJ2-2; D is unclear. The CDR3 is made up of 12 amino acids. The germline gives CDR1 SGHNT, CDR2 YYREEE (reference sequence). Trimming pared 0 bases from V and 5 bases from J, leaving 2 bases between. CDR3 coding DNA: TGTGCCAGCAGCTTGGATACCGGGGAGCTGTTTTTT. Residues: CASSLDTGELFF.

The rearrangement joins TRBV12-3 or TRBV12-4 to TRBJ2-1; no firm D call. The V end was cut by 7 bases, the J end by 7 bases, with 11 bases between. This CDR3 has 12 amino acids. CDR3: CASTLWGNEQFF. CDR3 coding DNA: TGTGCCAGCACCCTATGGGGAAATGAGCAGTTCTTC.

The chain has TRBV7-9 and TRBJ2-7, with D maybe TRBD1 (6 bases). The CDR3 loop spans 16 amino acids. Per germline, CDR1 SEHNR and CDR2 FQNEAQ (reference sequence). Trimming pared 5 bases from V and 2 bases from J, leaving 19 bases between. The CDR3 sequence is CASSPSLPRDTYEQYF. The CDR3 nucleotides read TGTGCCAGCAGCCCTTCCCTTCCCCGGGACACCTACGAGCAGTACTTC.

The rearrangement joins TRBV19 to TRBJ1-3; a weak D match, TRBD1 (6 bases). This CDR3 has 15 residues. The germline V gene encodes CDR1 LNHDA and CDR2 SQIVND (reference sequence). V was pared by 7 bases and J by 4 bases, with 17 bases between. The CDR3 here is CASNPVTGSGNTIYF. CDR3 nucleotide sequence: TGTGCCAGTAATCCAGTGACAGGCTCCGGAAACACCATATATTTT.

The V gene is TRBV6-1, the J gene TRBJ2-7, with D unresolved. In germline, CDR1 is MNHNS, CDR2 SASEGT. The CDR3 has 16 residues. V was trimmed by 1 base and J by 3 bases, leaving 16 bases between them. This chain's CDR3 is CASSEGGTAQGYEQYF. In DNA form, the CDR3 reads TGTGCCAGCAGTGAAGGGGGAACAGCCCAAGGCTACGAGCAGTACTTC.

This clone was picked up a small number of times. In DNA form, the CDR3 reads TGTGCCAGTAGTCTCTATAGACGGGATGACACTGAAGCTTTCTTT. It translates to CASSLYRRDDTEAFF. The chain is built from TRBV19 and TRBJ1-1; D remains ambiguous. V was clipped by 5 bases and J by 3 bases, with 16 bases between them. Germline V gene sequence: CDR1 LNHDA, CDR2 SQIVND (reference sequence). The CDR3 loop spans 15 amino acids.

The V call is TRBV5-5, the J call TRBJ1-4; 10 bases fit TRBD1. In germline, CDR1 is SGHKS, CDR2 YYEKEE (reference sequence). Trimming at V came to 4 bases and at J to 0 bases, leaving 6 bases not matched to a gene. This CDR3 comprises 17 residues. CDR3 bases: TGTGCCAGCAGCCCAGGGACAGGGGTTGCAACTAATGAAAAACTGTTTTTT. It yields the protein CASSPGTGVATNEKLFF.

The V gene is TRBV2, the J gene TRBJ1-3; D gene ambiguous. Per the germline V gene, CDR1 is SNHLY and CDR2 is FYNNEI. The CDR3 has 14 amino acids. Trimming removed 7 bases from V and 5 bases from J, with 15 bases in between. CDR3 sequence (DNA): TGTGCCAGCAATAGGGCTGAGACAAGAAACACCATATATTTT. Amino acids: CASNRAETRNTIYF.

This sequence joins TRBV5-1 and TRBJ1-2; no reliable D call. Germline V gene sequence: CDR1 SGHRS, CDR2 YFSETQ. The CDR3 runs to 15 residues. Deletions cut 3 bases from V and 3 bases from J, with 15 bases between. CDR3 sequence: CASSSASPVDYGYTF. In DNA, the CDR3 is TGCGCCAGCAGCTCGGCCTCCCCTGTGGACTATGGCTACACCTTC.

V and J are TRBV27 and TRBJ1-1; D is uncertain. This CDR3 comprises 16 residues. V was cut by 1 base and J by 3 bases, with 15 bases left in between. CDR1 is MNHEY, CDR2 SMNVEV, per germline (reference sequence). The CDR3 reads CASSLYSFWADTEAFF. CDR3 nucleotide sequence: TGTGCCAGCAGTTTATATTCTTTTTGGGCAGACACTGAAGCTTTCTTT.

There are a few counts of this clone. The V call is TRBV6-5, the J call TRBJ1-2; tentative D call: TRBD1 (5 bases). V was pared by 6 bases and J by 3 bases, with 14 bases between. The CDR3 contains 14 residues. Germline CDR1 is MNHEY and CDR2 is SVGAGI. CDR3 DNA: TGTGCCAGCAGCAAAATGGGGGAGTACTATGGCTACACCTTC. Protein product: CASSKMGEYYGYTF.

CDR3 nucleotides: TGTGCCAGCAGCGAGGGGCATTACTACGAGCAGTACTTC. It is translated as CASSEGHYYEQYF. The V gene is TRBV11-2, the J gene TRBJ2-7, with D perhaps given as TRBD1 or TRBD2 (5 bases each). The CDR3 consists of 13 residues. Germline V gene sequence: CDR1 SGHAT, CDR2 FQNNGV. Trimming left V 5 bases short and J 3 bases short, with 11 bases between.

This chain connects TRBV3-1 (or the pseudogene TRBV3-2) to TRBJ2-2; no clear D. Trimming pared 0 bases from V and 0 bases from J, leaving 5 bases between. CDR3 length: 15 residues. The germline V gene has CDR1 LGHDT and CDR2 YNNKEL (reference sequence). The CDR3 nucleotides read TGTGCCAGCAGCCAAGAGCCACCGAACACCGGGGAGCTGTTTTTT. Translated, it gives CASSQEPPNTGELFF.

The CDR3 region is CASSPRQLEETQYF. The CDR3 bases are TGTGCCAGCTCACCGCGGCAGTTAGAAGAGACCCAGTACTTC. This chain connects TRBV18 to TRBJ2-5, with no clear D. Trimming took off 3 bases at V and 3 bases at J, with 11 bases between the two ends. This CDR3 has 14 amino acids. Germline-derived CDR1 and CDR2 are KGHSH and LQKENI. The full variable domain, its missing parts supplied by reference TRBV18 and TRBJ2-5, is NAGVMQNPRHLVRRRGQEARLRCSPMKGHSHVYWYRQLPEEGLKFMVYLQKENIIDESGMPKERFSAEFPKEGPSILRIQQVVRGDSAAYFCASSPRQLEETQYFGPGTRLLVL.

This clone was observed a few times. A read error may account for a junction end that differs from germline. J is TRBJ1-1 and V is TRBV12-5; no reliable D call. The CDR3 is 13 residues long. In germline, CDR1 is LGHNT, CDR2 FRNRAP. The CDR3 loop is CASDLGGYTEAFF. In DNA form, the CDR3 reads TGTGCTAGTGATTTGGGAGGGTATACTGAAGCTTTCTTT.

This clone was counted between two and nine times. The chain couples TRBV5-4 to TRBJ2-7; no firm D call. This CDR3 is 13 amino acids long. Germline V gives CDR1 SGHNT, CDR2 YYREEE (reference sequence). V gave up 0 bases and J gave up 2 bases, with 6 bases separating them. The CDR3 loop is CASSLDGPYEQYF. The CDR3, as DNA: TGTGCCAGCAGCTTGGATGGGCCCTACGAGCAGTACTTC.

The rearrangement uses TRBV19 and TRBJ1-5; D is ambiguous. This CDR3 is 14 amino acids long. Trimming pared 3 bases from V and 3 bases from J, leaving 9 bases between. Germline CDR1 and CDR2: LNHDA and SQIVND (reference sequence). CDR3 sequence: CASSISQPNQPQHF. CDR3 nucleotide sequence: TGTGCCAGTAGTATTAGTCAGCCCAATCAGCCCCAGCATTTT.

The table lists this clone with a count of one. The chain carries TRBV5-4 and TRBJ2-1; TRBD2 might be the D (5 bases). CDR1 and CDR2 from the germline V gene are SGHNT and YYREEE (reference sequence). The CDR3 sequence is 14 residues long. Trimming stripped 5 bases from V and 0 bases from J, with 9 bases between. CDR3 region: CASSMGSSYNEQFF. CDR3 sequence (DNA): TGTGCCAGCAGTATGGGGAGCTCCTACAATGAGCAGTTCTTC.

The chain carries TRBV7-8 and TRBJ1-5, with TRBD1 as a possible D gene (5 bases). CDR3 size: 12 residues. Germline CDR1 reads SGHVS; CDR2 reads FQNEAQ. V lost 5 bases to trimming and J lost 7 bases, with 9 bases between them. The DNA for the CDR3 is TGTGCCAGCAGCCCCGGGGGACAGCCCCAGCATTTT. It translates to CASSPGGQPQHF. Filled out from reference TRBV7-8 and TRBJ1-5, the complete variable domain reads GAGVSQSPRYKVAKRGQDVALRCDPISGHVSLFWYQQALGQGPEFLTYFQNEAQLDKSGLPSDRFFAERPEGSVSTLKIQRTQQEDSAVYLCASSPGGQPQHFGDGTRLSIL.

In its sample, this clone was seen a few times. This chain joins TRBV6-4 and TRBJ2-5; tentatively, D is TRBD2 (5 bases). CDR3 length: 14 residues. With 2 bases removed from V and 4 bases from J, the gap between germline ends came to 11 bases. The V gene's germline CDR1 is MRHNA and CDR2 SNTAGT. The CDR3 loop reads CASSDNGLAETQYF. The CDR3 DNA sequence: TGTGCCAGCAGTGACAACGGACTCGCAGAGACCCAGTACTTC.

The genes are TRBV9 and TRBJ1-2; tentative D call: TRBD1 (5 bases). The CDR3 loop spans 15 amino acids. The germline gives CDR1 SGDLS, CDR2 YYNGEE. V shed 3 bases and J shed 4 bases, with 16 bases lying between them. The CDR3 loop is CASSAAGRGPYGYTF. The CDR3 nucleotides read TGTGCCAGCAGCGCCGCGGGGAGGGGTCCCTATGGCTACACCTTC.

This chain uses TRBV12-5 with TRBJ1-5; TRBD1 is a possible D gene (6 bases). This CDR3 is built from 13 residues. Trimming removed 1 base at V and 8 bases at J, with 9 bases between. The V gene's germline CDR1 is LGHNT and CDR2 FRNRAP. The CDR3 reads CASGLEGGKPQHF. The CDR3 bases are TGTGCTAGTGGTTTGGAGGGGGGAAAGCCCCAGCATTTT.

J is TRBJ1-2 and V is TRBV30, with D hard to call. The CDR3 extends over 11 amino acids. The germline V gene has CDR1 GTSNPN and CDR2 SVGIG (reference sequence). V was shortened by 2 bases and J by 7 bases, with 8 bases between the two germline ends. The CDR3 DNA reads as TGTGCCTGGAGTCCCCCCGGTGGCTACACCTTC. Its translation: CAWSPPGGYTF.

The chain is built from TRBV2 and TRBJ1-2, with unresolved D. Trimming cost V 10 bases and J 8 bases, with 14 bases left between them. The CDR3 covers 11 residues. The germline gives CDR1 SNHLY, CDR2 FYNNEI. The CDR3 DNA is TGTGCCATTACCACTGCGCGCGGCTACACCTTC. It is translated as CAITTARGYTF.

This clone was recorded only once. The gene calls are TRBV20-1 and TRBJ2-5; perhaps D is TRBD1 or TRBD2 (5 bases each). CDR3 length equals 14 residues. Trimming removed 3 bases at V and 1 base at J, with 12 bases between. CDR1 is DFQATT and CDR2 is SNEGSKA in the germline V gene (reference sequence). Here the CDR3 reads CSASYSGSQETQYF. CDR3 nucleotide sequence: TGCAGTGCTAGTTATTCAGGGAGCCAAGAGACCCAGTACTTC.

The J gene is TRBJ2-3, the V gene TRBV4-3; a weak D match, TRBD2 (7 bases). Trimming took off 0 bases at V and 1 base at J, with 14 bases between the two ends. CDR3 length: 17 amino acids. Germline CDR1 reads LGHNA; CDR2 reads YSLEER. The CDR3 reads CASSQDLPGGGTDTQYF. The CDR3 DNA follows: TGCGCCAGCAGCCAAGATCTACCGGGGGGCGGCACAGATACGCAGTATTTT.

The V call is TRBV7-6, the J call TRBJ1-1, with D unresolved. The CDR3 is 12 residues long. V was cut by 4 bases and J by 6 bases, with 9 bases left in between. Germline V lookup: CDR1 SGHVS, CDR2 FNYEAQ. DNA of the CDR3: TGTGCCAGCAGCTCCTCCGCGTCTGAAGCTTTCTTT. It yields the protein CASSSSASEAFF.

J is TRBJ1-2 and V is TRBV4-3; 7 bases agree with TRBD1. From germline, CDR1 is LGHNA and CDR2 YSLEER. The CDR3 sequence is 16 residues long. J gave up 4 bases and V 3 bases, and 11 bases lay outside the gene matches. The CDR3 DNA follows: TGCGCCAGCAGCCAGGATGGCACAGGGGACGGCTATGGCTACACCTTC. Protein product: CASSQDGTGDGYGYTF.

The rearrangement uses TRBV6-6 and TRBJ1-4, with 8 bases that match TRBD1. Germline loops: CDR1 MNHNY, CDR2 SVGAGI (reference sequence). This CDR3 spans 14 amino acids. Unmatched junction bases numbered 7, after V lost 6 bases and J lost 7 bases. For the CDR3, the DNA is TGTGCCAGCAGAGTTTCCGACAGGGGTGAAAAACTGTTTTTT. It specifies CASRVSDRGEKLFF.